This T cell receptor (beta chain) was observed in a study of shared clonotypes between healthy human individuals. Study-level background: A couple of women and three men aged 18 to 49 made up the donors. Study observations and caveats: Having only a few donors restricted how much genetic and exposure-history diversity was captured.

The trim removed 4 bases at V and 4 bases at J, leaving 5 bases unmatched. The CDR3 is made up of 15 amino acids. Germline CDR1 reads SNHLY; CDR2 reads FYNNEI. Of note for this clone: The antigen is unknown.

Data came from immunoSEQ multiplex PCR; TCRdb stores just in-frame clones and leaves some out. The sample lists approximately 1.4 million clones; 98% were seen once. This sequence was found in a man aged 30 to 39 in good health. The rearrangement links TRBV2 to TRBJ2-7, with 12 bases matching TRBD1. The sequenced material came from naive CD4+ T cells sorted from blood. Subset indicated: CD45RA+ positively selected. The CDR3 nucleotides read TGTGCCAGCAGTGGGGGACAGGGGGCAGTTTACGAGCAGTACTTC. Residues: CASSGGQGAVYEQYF.